A selection of T cell receptor beta chains follows, all from one sample in a study of vaccination effects on CD4 cells after COVID-19. Measured with immunoSEQ multiplex PCR; TCRdb has only the in-frame clones, and not every one. The table has about 45,000 clones, around 70% seen once. These receptors have no identified antigens. The sample consisted of CD4+ T cells from PBMCs cultured without peptide, taken after COVID-19 vaccination. The source of these receptors is a human donor who received a COVID-19 vaccine. CDR3s include the opening cysteine and the closing phenylalanine or tryptophan. The D gene is left open where the match is weak. Some rows have no size entry. The others give once, few or many, or a class for an expanded clone.

few,TRBV6-5,TRBD1,TRBJ1-5,TGTGCCAGCAGGAAACAGGGGAGCCAGCCCCAGCATTTT,CASRKQGSQPQHF
.,TRBV2,.,TRBJ2-1,TGTGCCAGCACAATTCGACCCTTAAATGAGCAGTTCTTC,CASTIRPLNEQFF
.,TRBV4-1,.,TRBJ2-2,TGCGCCAGCAGCCAAGAACCACCCTACACCGGGGAGCTGTTTTTT,CASSQEPPYTGELFF
.,TRBV7-9,.,TRBJ1-1,TGTGCCAGCAGCCCTGTTGGCCAGGAGTACACTGAAGCTTTCTTT,CASSPVGQEYTEAFF
.,TRBV27,TRBD2,TRBJ2-1,TGTGCCAGCAGTCCAAGCGGGAGGGCCCGTAATGAGCAGTTCTTC,CASSPSGRARNEQFF
.,TRBV2,.,TRBJ1-6,TGTGCCAGCAGTGACTGGGCCGGAGATAATTCACCCCTCCACTTT,CASSDWAGDNSPLHF
.,TRBV6-6,.,TRBJ1-5,TGTGCCAGCAGTTACGGGGTCCCTAGCAATCAGCCCCAGCATTTT,CASSYGVPSNQPQHF
.,TRBV27,.,TRBJ1-5,TGTGCCAGCAGTATCACAGGGCATTATCAGCCCCAGCATTTT,CASSITGHYQPQHF
.,TRBV11-2,TRBD1,TRBJ1-2,TGTGCCAGCAGCCCCGCTGACAGGGGGCCCGTGGGCTACACCTTC,CASSPADRGPVGYTF
.,TRBV7-8,TRBD2,TRBJ2-3,TGTGCCAGCAGCCCACAGCCTAGCGGGACAGATACGCAGTATTTT,CASSPQPSGTDTQYF
.,TRBV7-2,.,TRBJ2-3,TGTGCCAGCAGCCTCGGACTTCTTACGCAGTATTTT,CASSLGLLTQYF
.,TRBV19,.,TRBJ1-1,TGTGCCAGTAGTATGACCGGTAAGGGGCTCTGGACTGAAGCTTTCTTT,CASSMTGKGLWTEAFF
.,TRBV6-1,TRBD1,TRBJ1-2,TGTGCCAGCAGTGAGGGACAGGGGCCCTTCTATGGCTACACCTTC,CASSEGQGPFYGYTF